The entry that follows covers one T cell receptor beta chain sequence. This entry belongs to a study of blood T cell repertoires in COVID-19. Germline V gives CDR1 LNHDA, CDR2 SQIVND (reference sequence). CDR3 size: 18 residues. Trimming took off 10 bases at V and 0 bases at J, with 25 bases between the two ends. In the original processing: Estimation of nucleated cell counts relied on the amplification of reference gene primers. Only in-frame clones appear in the TCRdb table, and some are missing; sequencing was by immunoSEQ multiplex PCR. V and J calls and clone size follow that table, whereas D and trimming were derived from the DNA. The table has 140,000 to 150,000 clones, around 81% seen once.

This chain joins TRBV19 and TRBJ1-5; D is unclear. Material: peripheral blood. The sequence came from a man aged 55 to 70 with active or convalescent COVID-19. CDR3 sequence (DNA): TGTGCCACTGCAAACCCTCGACGGATGGGCTATAGCAATCAGCCCCAGCATTTT. This gives the protein CATANPRRMGYSNQPQHF.